This TCR beta chain stems from a study of shared clonotypes between healthy human individuals. Everyone who donated was a Caucasian adult who lived in Nashville, Tennessee. CD45RA-negative memory and CD45RA+ naive subsets were split from the CD4+ cells. The study, taken as a whole, reports: Genetic and exposure-history diversity was limited by the few donors. Blood was the sole source, and tissue repertoires probably differ.

With 3 bases clipped from V and 6 bases from J, the junction kept 9 bases outside the gene matches. The CDR3 consists of 16 residues. Germline V CDR1 and CDR2: WSHSY, SAAADI. The data were produced by immunoSEQ multiplex PCR, yet TCRdb's version contains in-frame clones alone and is incomplete. This table has 2,500,000 or so clones, 93% appearing once. On this clone itself: Its target is not known.

The specimen was naive CD4+ T cells from PBMCs. Subset in this sample: CD45RA+ positively selected. The chain recombines TRBV10-2 with TRBJ2-1; TRBD2 aligns across 9 bases. The clonotype comes from a man younger than 30 in good health. Some clones in this sample may be carry-over from other donors' samples. CDR3 nucleotides: TGCGCCAGCAGTGAATCCCCGGGACTAGCAGTCAATGAGCAGTTCTTC. Encoded protein: CASSESPGLAVNEQFF.